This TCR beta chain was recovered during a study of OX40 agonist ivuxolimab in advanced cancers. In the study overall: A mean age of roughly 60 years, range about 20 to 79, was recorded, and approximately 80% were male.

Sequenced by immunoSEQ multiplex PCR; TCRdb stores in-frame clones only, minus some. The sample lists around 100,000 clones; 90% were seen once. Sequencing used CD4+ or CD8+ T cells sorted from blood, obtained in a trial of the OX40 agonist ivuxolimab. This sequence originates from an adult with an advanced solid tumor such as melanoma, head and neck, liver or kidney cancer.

CDR3 residues: CASSRGTAGNEQFF. DNA for the CDR3: TGCGCCAGCAGCCGCGGGACAGCCGGAAATGAGCAGTTCTTC. The chain recombines TRBV5-1 with TRBJ2-1, with a possible D match to TRBD1 (7 bases). The CDR3 covers 14 residues. V was clipped by 4 bases and J by 7 bases, with 15 bases between them. Per germline, CDR1 SGHRS and CDR2 YFSETQ.